These 23 T cell receptor beta chains came from one sample sequenced in a study of memory CD4+ T cells and cytomegalovirus serostatus. Produced via immunoSEQ multiplex PCR; TCRdb's table is partial and in-frame only. There are about 54,000 clones in the sample; around 78% occur only once, and approximately 1.5% lies in the top ten. The sort gate was single viable CD3+CD4+CD8-CD45RO+ cells for memory CD4+ T cells. The sequenced sample was memory CD4+ T cells from blood. These TCRs come from an adult in good health and CMV-seronegative.

The chain recombines TRBV6-5 with TRBJ1-1; D is undetermined. Germline loops: CDR1 MNHEY, CDR2 SVGAGI. There are 12 residues in the CDR3. Between the trimmed V and J ends, which lost 6 bases and 3 bases, there was a span of 8 bases. CDR3 nucleotide sequence: TGTGCCAGCAGGGAGGGATACACTGAAGCTTTCTTT. This codes for CASREGYTEAFF.

A few counts support this clone. The V gene is TRBV2, the J gene TRBJ2-1; TRBD2 aligns across 14 bases. The CDR3 extends over 12 amino acids. Germline CDR1 and CDR2: SNHLY and FYNNEI. V was clipped by 6 bases and J by 16 bases; unmatched bases: 5. The CDR3 loop reads CASRGLAGEPFF. The CDR3 DNA follows: TGTGCCAGCAGGGGACTAGCGGGGGAACCCTTCTTC.

This rearrangement joins TRBV28 to TRBJ1-2; D perhaps matches TRBD1 (5 bases). V was clipped by 7 bases and J by 4 bases, with 10 bases between them. Per germline, CDR1 MDHEN and CDR2 SYDVKM. The CDR3 spans 12 residues. The CDR3 coding sequence is TGTGCCAGCAAGGGACGAACCTATGGCTACACCTTC. This translates into CASKGRTYGYTF.

This clone was seen a single time. J is TRBJ2-7 and V is TRBV7-2; weak D call: TRBD1 (5 bases). The CDR3 totals 14 residues. Trimming removed 1 base at V and 0 bases at J, with 7 bases between. Germline V CDR1 and CDR2: SGHTA, FQGNSA. The CDR3 here is CASSLVDSSYEQYF. Written as DNA, the CDR3 is TGTGCCAGCAGCTTAGTAGACAGCTCCTACGAGCAGTACTTC.

The rearrangement links TRBV5-8 to TRBJ2-7, with 9 bases fitting TRBD1. The CDR3 consists of 15 residues. Germline CDR1 is SGHTS and CDR2 is YDEGEE. The junction had 3 bases not matched to a gene; V was cut back by 0 bases and J by 2 bases. CDR3 amino acids: CASSLGQGVPYEQYF. CDR3 in DNA: TGTGCCAGCAGCTTGGGACAGGGGGTCCCCTACGAGCAGTACTTC.

This clone was seen a single time. The V call is TRBV7-2, the J call TRBJ1-2; 9 positions agree with TRBD1. The CDR3 is made up of 14 amino acids. J was trimmed by 8 bases and V by 3 bases; bases with no gene match: 7. Per the germline V gene, CDR1 is SGHTA and CDR2 is FQGNSA. In DNA form, the CDR3 reads TGTGCCAGCAGCTTGATTAACAGGGGGCAAGGCTACACCTTC. Encoded protein: CASSLINRGQGYTF.

This clone has only a few counts. The CDR3 loop is CASSLGRSSGRNTGELFF. CDR3 sequence (DNA): TGTGCCAGCAGCTTGGGAAGGTCTAGCGGGAGAAACACCGGGGAGCTGTTTTTT. This sequence joins TRBV5-4 and TRBJ2-2, with TRBD2 matching over 10 bases. V lost 0 bases to trimming and J lost 2 bases; unmatched junction nucleotides: 7. The length of the CDR3 is 18 residues. Looked up from germline, CDR1 is SGHNT and CDR2 is YYREEE (reference sequence).

The chain recombines TRBV7-2 with TRBJ1-2; 7 bases line up with TRBD1. The V gene end was trimmed by 5 bases and the J gene end by 0 bases; junction bases not matched to a gene: 9. CDR1 and CDR2 (germline): SGHTA, FQGNSA. This CDR3 is 16 amino acids long. Here the CDR3 reads CASSRQGGSANYGYTF. In DNA, the CDR3 is TGTGCCAGCAGCCGGCAGGGGGGATCGGCTAACTATGGCTACACCTTC.

The rearrangement joins TRBV5-6 to TRBJ2-2, with 7 positions matching TRBD1. Germline trimming cut 0 bases from V and 0 bases from J; bases unmatched to any gene: 5. The germline gives CDR1 SGHDT, CDR2 YYEEEE. The CDR3 has 17 residues. The CDR3 DNA reads as TGTGCCAGCAGCTTGGCCGTGACAGGGACGAACACCGGGGAGCTGTTTTTT. It codes for CASSLAVTGTNTGELFF.

This chain uses TRBV5-1 with TRBJ2-3, with TRBD2 matching over 7 bases. Germline V gene lookup returns CDR1 SGHRS and CDR2 YFSETQ. This CDR3 spans 14 amino acids. Germline trimming cut 5 bases from V and 2 bases from J; bases unmatched to any gene: 5. The CDR3 DNA follows: TGCGCCAGCAGACGGGACTACTTCACAGATACGCAGTATTTT. Translation: CASRRDYFTDTQYF.

The V call is TRBV10-3, the J call TRBJ1-5; no reliable D call. CDR3 length: 14 residues. The germline V gene has CDR1 ENHRY and CDR2 SYGVKD. V dropped 5 bases and J dropped 4 bases, with 12 bases sitting between them. Here the CDR3 DNA reads TGTGCCATCAGTTCCCCCGGGTGGAATCAGCCCCAGCATTTT. Translated, it gives CAISSPGWNQPQHF.

The chain employs TRBV7-8 and TRBJ1-2; unclear D gene. The CDR3 covers 12 residues. Germline CDR1 SGHVS, CDR2 FQNEAQ. V lost 3 bases, J lost 8 bases, and 10 bases lay in between. The chain's CDR3 is CASSLDAMGYTF. The CDR3 region has the DNA TGTGCCAGCAGCTTGGACGCGATGGGCTACACCTTC.

This chain uses TRBV27 with TRBJ2-7, with TRBD1 identical over 7 bases. The trim removed 5 bases at V and 1 base at J, leaving 5 bases unmatched. The CDR3 contains 14 residues. Per the germline V gene, CDR1 is MNHEY and CDR2 is SMNVEV (reference sequence). Here the CDR3 reads CASSKQGYSYEQYF. The CDR3 nucleotides are TGTGCCAGCAGTAAACAGGGGTATTCCTACGAGCAGTACTTC.

This rearrangement joins TRBV18 to TRBJ2-5; D gene uncertain. The V gene lost 3 bases and the J gene lost 0 bases, with 5 bases spanning the gap. The CDR3 totals 13 residues. Per germline, CDR1 KGHSH and CDR2 LQKENI. CDR3 sequence: CASSPKHQETQYF. The DNA for the CDR3 is TGTGCCAGCTCACCCAAACACCAAGAGACCCAGTACTTC.

The chain has TRBV28 and TRBJ2-1; 8 bases match TRBD1. Germline CDR1 and CDR2: MDHEN and SYDVKM. The J segment lost 2 bases and the V segment lost 7 bases, leaving 4 bases of the junction unmatched. CDR3 length equals 14 residues. The CDR3 sequence is CASTQGAAYNEQFF. CDR3 DNA: TGTGCCAGCACCCAGGGGGCTGCCTACAATGAGCAGTTCTTC. The complete variable domain, with remaining parts taken from reference TRBV28 and TRBJ2-1, reads DVKVTQSSRYLVKRTGEKVFLECVQDMDHENMFWYRQDPGLGLRLIYFSYDVKMKEKGDIPEGYSVSREKKERFSLILESASTNQTSMYLCASTQGAAYNEQFFGPGTRLTVL.

The rearrangement links TRBV28 to TRBJ1-2; D gene uncertain. Germline CDR1 is MDHEN and CDR2 is SYDVKM. The CDR3 is 11 residues long. The ends were cut back, 5 bases at V and 6 bases at J, with 7 bases in the middle. The CDR3 nucleotides are TGTGCCAGCAGTCCCCGGAATGGCTACACCTTC. Its protein is CASSPRNGYTF.

This clone has more than one count but fewer than ten. The chain employs TRBV6-5 and TRBJ2-1, with D uncertain. The CDR3 has 16 amino acids. Trimming pared 2 bases from V and 4 bases from J, leaving 15 bases between. CDR1 and CDR2 from the germline V gene are MNHEY and SVGAGI. Written as DNA, the CDR3 is TGTGCCAGCAGTTACAGTGATCGGCCCCCTTACAATGAGCAGTTCTTC. Amino acids: CASSYSDRPPYNEQFF.

The CDR3 bases are TGCGCCAGCAGTTTTCAACAGGACTATGGCTACACCTTC. As protein: CASSFQQDYGYTF. J is TRBJ1-2 and V is TRBV10-2; tentative D call: TRBD1 (5 bases). V shed 5 bases and J shed 3 bases, with 10 bases lying between them. Germline assignment: CDR1 WSHSY and CDR2 SAAADI. The CDR3 covers 13 residues.

This chain links TRBV6-5 with TRBJ1-5; maybe TRBD1 (6 bases). The length of the CDR3 is 15 residues. Germline V gene lookup returns CDR1 MNHEY and CDR2 SVGAGI. The germline V and J ends were trimmed by 0 bases and 3 bases, with 9 bases remaining between them. The CDR3 DNA reads as TGTGCCAGCAGTTACTCTACAGGGTCCAATCAGCCCCAGCATTTT. This gives the protein CASSYSTGSNQPQHF.

The chain employs TRBV19 and TRBJ2-7, with a weak D call TRBD2 (7 bases). Per germline, CDR1 LNHDA and CDR2 SQIVND (reference sequence). V lost 9 bases and J 0 bases, leaving 18 bases between the germline ends. The CDR3 loop spans 15 amino acids. The CDR3 nucleotides are TGTGCCAGCGGGAGGCGGGACAAGAGCTCCTACGAGCAGTACTTC. Its protein is CASGRRDKSSYEQYF.

The CDR3: CASSPDRIGGYTF. CDR3 nucleotides: TGCGCCAGCAGCCCGGACAGGATCGGTGGCTACACCTTC. The chain joins TRBV5-1 to TRBJ1-2; 7 nucleotides align to TRBD1. V was clipped by 4 bases and J by 7 bases; unmatched bases: 7. The CDR3 extends over 13 amino acids. Germline lookup yields CDR1 SGHRS and CDR2 YFSETQ.

The CDR3 DNA is TGTGCCAGCAGCTTGGGGGCAGGAGGGGCGATCTATGGCTACACCTTC. Translating gives CASSLGAGGAIYGYTF. The chain joins TRBV5-6 to TRBJ1-2; D perhaps matches TRBD1 (5 bases). Germline CDR1 reads SGHDT; CDR2 reads YYEEEE. The V and J ends lost 0 bases and 4 bases respectively, with 16 bases between them. The CDR3 has 16 residues.

This clone came up once. This chain's CDR3 is CASSQPLDYPPRFF. As DNA, the CDR3 is TGCGCCAGCAGCCAACCATTAGACTACCCCCCACGGTTCTTC. V gene TRBV4-1 combines with J gene TRBJ2-1, with D perhaps matching TRBD2 (5 bases). The CDR3 consists of 14 residues. V lost 2 bases to trimming and J lost 15 bases, with 20 bases between them. Germline-derived CDR1 and CDR2 are MGHRA and YSYEKL.